This entry describes one T cell receptor (beta chain). Its antigen is as yet unknown. These data come from a study of post-analysis software for immune sequencing data. For the study at large: Several disease courses (relapsing-remitting, secondary progressive and progressive-relapsing) of multiple sclerosis were included. Whole-study results and caveats: F measure clustering grouped samples strongly by preparation batch. TRBV5-6, TRBV5-1 and TRBV20-1 belonged to a set of roughly 5 TRBV segments that were more frequent in patients than controls.

Unique molecular identifiers were built into the TCR beta cDNA libraries. Some 500,000 cDNA molecules were recovered from an input of about 0.9 to 10 million T cells. One entry per CDR3 protein, called by TCRdb with MiXCR from the PCR reads. The sample includes under 900,000 distinct CDR3 sequences, 53% of them seen just once. There are 15 residues in the CDR3. Germline-derived CDR1 and CDR2 are DFQATT and SNEGSKA (reference sequence). The sequenced sample was blood. The V call is TRBV20-1, the J call TRBJ2-7; 10 bases match TRBD2. TRBJ2-1 explains the end of the DNA better; the J call may be wrong. This receptor was identified in a girl aged 10 to 17 with multiple sclerosis. This CDR3 reads CSVASGSLTVNEQFF. CDR3 nucleotide sequence: TGCAGTGTGGCTAGCGGGAGTTTAACAGTGAATGAGCAGTTCTTC.